This T cell receptor beta chain comes out of a study of T cell responses to AZD1222 COVID-19 vaccine. Profiling relied on immunoSEQ multiplex PCR, and the TCRdb table lists in-frame clones only, not all of them. Counted here are 150,000 to 200,000 clones, 80% to 95% occurring once; the ten biggest clones make up over 1.5%. The CDR3 spans 14 residues. With 4 bases removed from V and 3 bases from J, the gap between germline ends came to 13 bases. CDR1 SNHLY and CDR2 FYNNEI come from the germline V gene. The sample here was peripheral blood, taken 28 days after the second AZD1222 dose. The J gene is TRBJ2-7, the V gene TRBV2, with D perhaps given as TRBD1 or TRBD2 (6 bases each). This sequence originates from an adult who received the AZD1222 COVID-19 vaccine. The CDR3 bases are TGTGCCAGCAGTGGAGGAGGGGGTATCTACGAGCAGTACTTC. Translation: CASSGGGGIYEQYF.